The 20 T cell receptor beta chains presented below share a single source sample, sequenced in a study of graft-versus-host responses after intestinal transplantation. The data were produced by immunoSEQ multiplex PCR, yet TCRdb's version contains in-frame clones alone and is incomplete. The sample records over 100,000 clones, about 90% being singletons. No antigen has been assigned to these receptors. The sequencing here drew on unstimulated CD4+ T cells sorted from spleen or lymph node cells, taken before intestinal transplant. All receptors derive from a human donor who received an intestinal transplant.

The J gene is TRBJ1-1, the V gene TRBV2; D is undetermined. The CDR3 is 15 residues long. The germline V gene has CDR1 SNHLY and CDR2 FYNNEI. V lost 8 bases, J lost 0 bases, and 16 bases lay in between. The CDR3 DNA sequence: TGTGCCAGCTCTCTATCACATCCCATGAACACTGAAGCTTTCTTT. Amino acids: CASSLSHPMNTEAFF.

This clone was counted only a few times. The chain employs TRBV4-1 and TRBJ2-7, with D perhaps TRBD1 (5 bases). Germline V gene sequence: CDR1 MGHRA, CDR2 YSYEKL. This CDR3 is 16 amino acids long. Trimming took 1 base from V and 2 from J, leaving 15 bases between them. DNA of the CDR3: TGCGCCAGCAGCCAAGGGGGCCTGACTCCGACCTACGAGCAGTACTTC. Protein product: CASSQGGLTPTYEQYF.

The CDR3 here is CASSLDGQTLWYQETQYF. DNA of the CDR3: TGTGCCAGCAGCTTAGATGGGCAGACTCTTTGGTACCAAGAGACCCAGTACTTC. The rearrangement links TRBV11-1 to TRBJ2-5; D unresolved. This CDR3 has 18 amino acids. The V gene lost 1 base and the J gene lost 0 bases, with 18 bases spanning the gap. Germline assignment: CDR1 SGHAT and CDR2 FQDESV (reference sequence).

This clone counts as medium-sized. The chain is built from TRBV2 and TRBJ1-6; D is unresolved. V gave up 4 bases and J gave up 11 bases, with 9 bases separating them. Germline-derived CDR1 and CDR2 are SNHLY and FYNNEI. The CDR3 is 12 residues long. The CDR3 nucleotides read TGTGCCAGCAGTGGACAAGGGACACCCCTCCACTTT. This gives the protein CASSGQGTPLHF. The full variable domain, in which reference TRBV2 and TRBJ1-6 provide the parts outside the CDR3, is EPEVTQTPSHQVTQMGQEVILRCVPISNHLYFYWYRQILGQKVEFLVSFYNNEISEKSEIFDDQFSVERPDGSNFTLKIRSTKLEDSAMYFCASSGQGTPLHFGNGTRLTVT.

The chain combines TRBV11-2 with TRBJ1-4; D might be TRBD1 (6 bases). The CDR3 covers 15 residues. Germline lookup yields CDR1 SGHAT and CDR2 FQNNGV. V was shortened by 1 base and J by 8 bases, with 14 bases between the two germline ends. CDR3 in amino acids: CASSLGTDRWEKLFF. The CDR3 DNA follows: TGTGCCAGCAGCTTAGGGACAGACCGGTGGGAAAAACTGTTTTTT.

V gene TRBV6-5 combines with J gene TRBJ1-6; D is unclear. V was clipped by 5 bases and J by 6 bases, with 14 bases between them. Germline values: CDR1 MNHEY, CDR2 SVGAGI. The CDR3 spans 15 residues. The CDR3 nucleotides are TGTGCCAGCAGTCACGGGCGGTCCACTAATTCACCCCTCCACTTT. Translation: CASSHGRSTNSPLHF.

This chain uses TRBV11-2 with TRBJ2-7; weak D call: TRBD2 (5 bases). Germline CDR1 reads SGHAT; CDR2 reads FQNNGV. The CDR3 covers 14 residues. Trimming cost V 5 bases and J 0 bases, with 11 bases left between them. CDR3 bases: TGTGCCAGCAGCCTGGCCGGGAACTCCTACGAGCAGTACTTC. Its translation: CASSLAGNSYEQYF.

This chain joins TRBV7-9 and TRBJ2-5, with 12 bases fitting TRBD2. The V gene end was trimmed by 2 bases and the J gene end by 5 bases; junction bases not matched to a gene: 3. The CDR3 has 15 residues. The germline V gene has CDR1 SEHNR and CDR2 FQNEAQ (reference sequence). The chain's CDR3 is CASSLRLAGVETQYF. CDR3 DNA sequence: TGTGCCAGCAGCTTAAGACTAGCGGGGGTTGAGACCCAGTACTTC.

The chain joins TRBV7-6 to TRBJ2-7; D is undetermined. The CDR3 consists of 12 residues. V shed 8 bases and J shed 6 bases, with 14 bases lying between them. Germline V CDR1 and CDR2: SGHVS, FNYEAQ. DNA for the CDR3: TGTGCCAGCGGACCAGCTTGGGGCGAGCAGTACTTC. It translates to CASGPAWGEQYF.

The V and J genes are TRBV19 and TRBJ1-3; D remains unclear. Germline CDR1 reads LNHDA; CDR2 reads SQIVND (reference sequence). Deletions cut 8 bases from V and 3 bases from J, with 17 bases between. The CDR3 consists of 15 residues. In nucleotides, the CDR3 is TGTGCCAGTGGAGAGAGGGTTTTTGGTGGAAACACCATATATTTT. As protein: CASGERVFGGNTIYF.

The chain uses TRBV5-1 and TRBJ2-3, with 9 nucleotides matching TRBD1. CDR3 length: 14 amino acids. CDR1 SGHRS and CDR2 YFSETQ come from the germline V gene. The V and J ends lost 5 bases and 3 bases, in that order; junction bases with no gene match: 4. The CDR3 DNA reads as TGCGCCAGCAGGGGGACAGGGATGACAGATACGCAGTATTTT. This gives the protein CASRGTGMTDTQYF.

The rearrangement links TRBV19 to TRBJ2-7, with 8 bases matching TRBD2. V trimming: 3 bases; J trimming: 4 bases; junction bases outside the gene matches: 8. The CDR3 spans 15 residues. Germline V gives CDR1 LNHDA, CDR2 SQIVND (reference sequence). In nucleotides, the CDR3 is TGTGCCAGTAGTATCATGAGCGGGAGCCGGTACGAGCAGTACTTC. Translation: CASSIMSGSRYEQYF. Full variable domain (outside the CDR3, taken from reference TRBV19 and TRBJ2-7): DGGITQSPKYLFRKEGQNVTLSCEQNLNHDAMYWYRQDPGQGLRLIYYSQIVNDFQKGDIAEGYSVSREKKESFPLTVTSAQKNPTAFYLCASSIMSGSRYEQYFGPGTRLTVT.

The chain recombines TRBV7-6 with TRBJ1-6; D is possibly TRBD1 (6 bases). The CDR3 has 16 residues. Germline assignment: CDR1 SGHVS and CDR2 FNYEAQ. V lost 2 bases and J 5 bases, leaving 13 bases between the germline ends. The CDR3, as DNA: TGTGCCAGCAGCTTAAAGGGGGACGGAAATAATTCACCCCTCCACTTT. Translation: CASSLKGDGNNSPLHF.

The chain uses TRBV30 and TRBJ2-7, with 9 nucleotides matching TRBD2. The CDR3 totals 14 residues. Trimming at V came to 4 bases and at J to 2 bases, leaving 6 bases not matched to a gene. The germline CDR1 and CDR2 sequences are GTSNPN and SVGIG (reference sequence). As DNA, the CDR3 is TGTGCCTGGAATCCGACTAGCGGACCCTACGAGCAGTACTTC. Its translation is CAWNPTSGPYEQYF.

The chain uses TRBV11-2 and TRBJ2-1, with D possibly TRBD2 on 5 matching bases. The germline V gene encodes CDR1 SGHAT and CDR2 FQNNGV. The V and J ends lost 5 bases and 5 bases respectively, with 16 bases between them. CDR3 length equals 15 residues. As DNA, the CDR3 is TGTGCCAGCAGCCTGGGAGAATTCCGAGACAATGAGCAGTTCTTC. Its translation is CASSLGEFRDNEQFF. Filled out from reference TRBV11-2 and TRBJ2-1, the complete variable domain reads EAGVAQSPRYKIIEKRQSVAFWCNPISGHATLYWYQQILGQGPKLLIQFQNNGVVDDSQLPKDRFSAERLKGVDSTLKIQPAKLEDSAVYLCASSLGEFRDNEQFFGPGTRLTVL.

V usage is TRBV6-7 and J usage is TRBJ2-3; TRBD1 aligns across 11 bases. TRBV6-7 is placed among ORFs of uncertain function. J gave up 2 bases and V 2 bases, and 9 bases lay outside the gene matches. There are 18 residues in the CDR3. The CDR3 DNA reads TGTGCCAGCAGTTACCATCTGGACAGGGGGCATATCACAGATACGCAGTATTTT. Translating gives CASSYHLDRGHITDTQYF.

The J gene is TRBJ2-1, the V gene TRBV6-1; weak D call: TRBD1 (6 bases). The ends were cut back, 6 bases at V and 15 bases at J, with 12 bases in the middle. The CDR3 has 10 amino acids. The germline V gene encodes CDR1 MNHNS and CDR2 SASEGT. The CDR3 coding sequence is TGTGCCAGCAGGGGACATCAGGGGTTCTTC. It specifies CASRGHQGFF.

The rearrangement uses TRBV19 and TRBJ2-7; 12 bases map to TRBD2. CDR1 and CDR2 (germline): LNHDA, SQIVND (reference sequence). The V segment lost 1 base and the J segment 5 bases; nucleotides outside the gene matches: 15. CDR3 length: 19 amino acids. DNA of the CDR3: TGTGCCAGTAGTATAGTCTTGAGTGGACTAGCGGGATTTTTCCACGAGCAGTACTTC. The encoded protein is CASSIVLSGLAGFFHEQYF.

The chain joins TRBV11-2 to TRBJ1-2; 10 nucleotides align to TRBD1. Germline V CDR1 and CDR2: SGHAT, FQNNGV. The CDR3 totals 15 residues. V dropped 3 bases and J dropped 10; count of bases not matched to a gene: 11. The CDR3 DNA reads as TGTGCCAGCAGCTTTTCCCGCCGGGACAGGGGCGACTACACCTTC. Translated, it gives CASSFSRRDRGDYTF.

CDR3: CASSRTGEHGYTF. As DNA, the CDR3 is TGTGCCAGTAGTAGGACAGGCGAGCATGGCTACACCTTC. The rearrangement uses TRBV19 and TRBJ1-2; 7 bases match TRBD1. The ends lost 4 bases at V and 6 bases at J; junction bases unmatched: 5. From germline, CDR1 is LNHDA and CDR2 SQIVND (reference sequence). The CDR3 spans 13 residues.